A single T cell receptor (beta chain) is shown here with its context. What it binds is unknown. These data belong to a study of T-cell reconstitution after alpha-beta-depleted transplantation in children. Study conclusions and caveats: Several hundred expanded graft clones reportedly gave rise to the alpha-beta T cells present about two months after transplant. At day 60, the high TCRbeta diversity found in some patients originated from recipient T cells and thymic progenitors that had survived.

Unique molecular identifiers were built into the TCRbeta library. One entry per CDR3 protein results from TCRdb running MiXCR on the PCR reads. The sample has approximately 350,000 distinct CDR3 sequences; 15% to 20% are singletons. The CDR3 totals 15 residues. Germline V CDR1 and CDR2: MDHEN, SYDVKM. The V end lost 2 bases, the J end lost 3 bases, and 11 bases lay between the germline ends. The sequence was obtained from a male patient aged 2-10 years who had a stem cell transplant for acute lymphoblastic leukemia, so the T cells may come from the graft donor. This chain uses TRBV28 with TRBJ1-5; D might be TRBD1 (5 bases). Sample: PBMCs, mostly from graft donor cells, taken 360 days after TCRalphabeta/CD19-depleted stem cell transplant. CDR3 protein: CASSLGGTYNQPQHF. CDR3 DNA: TGTGCCAGCAGTTTAGGAGGGACCTACAATCAGCCCCAGCATTTT.